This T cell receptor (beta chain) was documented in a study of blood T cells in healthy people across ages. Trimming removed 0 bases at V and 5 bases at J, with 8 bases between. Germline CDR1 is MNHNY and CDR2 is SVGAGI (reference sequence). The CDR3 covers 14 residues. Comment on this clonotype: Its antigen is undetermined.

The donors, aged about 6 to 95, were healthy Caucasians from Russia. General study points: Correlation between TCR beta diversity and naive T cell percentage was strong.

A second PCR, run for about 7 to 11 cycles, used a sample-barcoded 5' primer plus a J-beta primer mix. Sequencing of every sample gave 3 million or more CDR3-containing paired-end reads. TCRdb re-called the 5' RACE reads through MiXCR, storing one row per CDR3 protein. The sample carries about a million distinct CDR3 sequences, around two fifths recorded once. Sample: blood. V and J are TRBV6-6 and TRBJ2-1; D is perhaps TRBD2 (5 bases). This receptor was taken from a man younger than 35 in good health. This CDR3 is CASSYSTTNNEQFF. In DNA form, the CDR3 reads TGTGCCAGCAGTTACTCGACTACCAACAATGAGCAGTTCTTC.